This T cell receptor beta chain was identified during a study of CD8+ T cells in alopecia areata. V lost 4 bases and J 2 bases, leaving 12 bases between the germline ends. Germline V gene sequence: CDR1 SGHTA, CDR2 FQGNSA. CDR3 length equals 14 residues. TCR sequencing used cDNA made by reverse transcription of extracted RNA. Method: immunoSEQ multiplex PCR; TCRdb's copy keeps in-frame clones and lacks some. The sample has 150,000 to 200,000 clones, 60% seen once; the top ten hold around 0.92%. This clone was counted between two and nine times. Documented treatment: oral pan-JAK inhibitor, 5-10 mg twice daily.

The source was CD4+ T cells sorted from blood, collected at week 24, from a patient treated with tofacitinib. This chain links TRBV7-2 with TRBJ2-7; TRBD1 might be the D (6 bases). The receptor comes from a human donor with alopecia areata. Here the CDR3 DNA reads TGTGCCAGCAGCTCACCCCGGGACACCTACGAGCAGTACTTC. It specifies CASSSPRDTYEQYF.